This T cell receptor beta chain was profiled in a study of blood T cells in healthy people across ages. With a J-beta primer mix and a sample-barcoded 5' primer, a second PCR ran about 7 to 11 cycles. In TCRdb, the 5' RACE reads were re-called with MiXCR into one record per CDR3 protein. The sample lists approximately 1.5 million distinct CDR3 sequences; roughly 32% were seen once. Every sample yielded at least 6 million isolated PBMCs. Study-wide results and limits: The study lacked donor CMV status, which possibly confounded expanded clonotype changes. Age brought a roughly linear fall in TCR beta diversity measured per million T cells. Aged donors had fewer naive CD4+ cells and lower diversity than long-lived donors.

In this sample, this clonotype turned up a few times. The target antigen is unknown. This CDR3 contains 14 residues. Germline CDR1 and CDR2: MNHNS and SASEGT. With V trimmed by 3 bases and J by 6 bases, 7 bases remained unmatched. Sequenced material: blood. The chain recombines TRBV6-1 with TRBJ1-1, with TRBD1 matching over 7 bases. This clonotype originated in a woman aged 25 to 45 in good health. CDR3: CASSDRGRGAEAFF. The DNA of the CDR3 is TGTGCCAGCAGTGATCGCGGCAGGGGGGCTGAAGCTTTCTTT.